This T cell receptor (beta chain) was recovered during a study of T cell clonality in common variable immunodeficiency. This CDR3 region has 14 residues. Trimming stripped 1 base from V and 2 bases from J, with 11 bases between. CDR1 and CDR2 from the germline V gene are GTSNPN and SVGIG (reference sequence). Most patients and controls had Caucasian heritage. Heparinized whole blood, roughly 4.5 to 9 ml, came from each donor. Some clones are missing from TCRdb's copy, which holds only in-frame ones; the method was immunoSEQ multiplex PCR. The sample was found to contain roughly 50,000 clones, and every one recurs. This clone was counted ten times or more. Its specificity is not known. Sequencing ends 3 residues short of the CDR3 end; the germline J gene provides the rest. Whole-study results and caveats: CVID subjects showed higher TCRbeta clonality than healthy controls.

The chain links TRBV30 to TRBJ1-2; perhaps TRBD1 as D (5 bases). The clonotype was recovered from a person aged 18-70 years in good health. The sequenced material came from peripheral blood mononuclear cells. Incomplete CDR3 DNA: TGTGCCTGGAGTGGGGTTCGGGGGAACTATGGC. It yields the protein CAWSGVRGNYG. The complete CDR3 reads CAWSGVRGNYGYTF.